This T cell receptor beta chain was obtained from a study of cytomegalovirus exposure and HLA in healthy donors. This CDR3 is built from 14 residues. V shed 3 bases and J shed 2 bases, with 10 bases lying between them. Looked up from germline, CDR1 is MDHEN and CDR2 is SYDVKM. This clone was seen more than once but under ten times. Its antigen is unknown. Additional DNA sequences in this sample encode the identical CDR3. Amplification used 60 Vbeta primers and 13 Jbeta primers. Sequencing used immunoSEQ multiplex PCR; TCRdb keeps in-frame clones, though not all of them. This table has some 160,000 clones, 65% to 85% appearing once. Findings and limits, study-wide: Indistinguishability led to the exclusion of some V segments, TRBV6-2 and TRBV6-3 included.

The source of this sequence is a male donor in good health and CMV-seronegative. V gene TRBV28 combines with J gene TRBJ1-1, with D possibly matching TRBD1 (5 bases). Sequencing was done on a sample of PBMCs. CDR3 amino acids: CASSLRGGNTEAFF. In DNA form, the CDR3 reads TGTGCCAGCAGTTTGAGGGGAGGAAACACTGAAGCTTTCTTT.